This T cell receptor (beta chain) derives from a study of persistence of HIV-infected CD4 T cells. The stimulus was lysate of CMV-infected fibroblasts, 9 to 10 ug/mL. CD40L-negative CD69-negative CD45RO-high memory CD4+ T cells were sorted as populations depleted of antigen-responding cells. Note on this clone: No antigen is known for it.

The immunoSEQ assay was version 4, run in survey mode. This table comes from immunoSEQ multiplex PCR, and its TCRdb copy is limited to in-frame clones, with some not included. The table includes 25,000 to 35,000 clones, about four fifths detected once. Germline values: CDR1 SQVTM, CDR2 ANQGSEA. This CDR3 region has 15 residues. V lost 6 bases, J lost 4 bases, and 9 bases stayed unmatched. J is TRBJ2-2 and V is TRBV29-1; 9 bases line up with TRBD2. The specimen was CD4+ T cells sorted from PBMCs after roughly 18-hour stimulation, collected from a patient who received antiretroviral therapy. This receptor was identified in an adult man with HIV who was CMV-seropositive. DNA for the CDR3: TGCAGCGTGGGGGGGCTAGCGGGGTCCACCGGGGAGCTGTTTTTT. Translating it yields CSVGGLAGSTGELFF.